The text below deals with one T cell receptor beta chain. TCRdb's table, derived via immunoSEQ multiplex PCR, lists solely in-frame clones and lacks some. The table records approximately 250,000 clones, about 90% of them present only once. J gave up 10 bases and V 6 bases, and 12 bases lay outside the gene matches. This CDR3 is built from 16 residues. Germline-derived CDR1 and CDR2 are LNHDA and SQIVND (reference sequence). The data belong to a study of blood T cell repertoires in COVID-19. Study background: COVID-19 samples collected from the United States, Italy and Spain covered acute and convalescent phases.

The rearrangement joins TRBV19 to TRBJ2-1, with 13 bases that match TRBD2. The source is a woman aged 25-40 years with acute COVID-19. Sample: PBMCs or T cells enriched from blood (not recorded which). CDR3 loop: CASSGRLAGGLGEQFF. The CDR3 bases are TGTGCCAGTAGCGGCCGACTAGCGGGAGGCCTCGGGGAGCAGTTCTTC. The entire variable domain, with the rest obtained from reference TRBV19 and TRBJ2-1, is as follows: DGGITQSPKYLFRKEGQNVTLSCEQNLNHDAMYWYRQDPGQGLRLIYYSQIVNDFQKGDIAEGYSVSREKKESFPLTVTSAQKNPTAFYLCASSGRLAGGLGEQFFGPGTRLTVL.